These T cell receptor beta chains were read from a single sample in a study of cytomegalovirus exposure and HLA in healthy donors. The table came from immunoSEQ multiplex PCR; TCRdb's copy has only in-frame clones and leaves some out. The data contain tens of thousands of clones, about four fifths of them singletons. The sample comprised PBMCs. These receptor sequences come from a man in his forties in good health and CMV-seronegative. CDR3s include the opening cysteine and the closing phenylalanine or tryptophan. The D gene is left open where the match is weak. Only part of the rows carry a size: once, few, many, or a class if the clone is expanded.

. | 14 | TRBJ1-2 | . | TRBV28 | CASSKSGRTYGYTF | TGTGCCAGCAGTAAATCTGGTAGGACATATGGCTACACCTTC
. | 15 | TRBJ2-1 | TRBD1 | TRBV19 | CASSTTGVHYNEQFF | TGTGCCAGTAGTACAACAGGGGTCCACTACAATGAGCAGTTCTTC
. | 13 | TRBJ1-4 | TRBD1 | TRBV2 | CASRNGQGEKLFF | TGTGCCAGCAGAAACGGACAGGGAGAAAAACTGTTTTTT
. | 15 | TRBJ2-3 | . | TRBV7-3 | CASSSQGTSTDTQYF | TGTGCCAGCAGCTCCCAAGGGACTAGCACAGATACGCAGTATTTT
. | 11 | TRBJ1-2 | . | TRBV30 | CAWTQGNRRTF | TGTGCCTGGACCCAAGGTAACAGGAGAACCTTC
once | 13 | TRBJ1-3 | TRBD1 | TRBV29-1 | CSVAQGARNTIYF | TGCAGCGTTGCCCAGGGGGCAAGGAACACCATATATTTT
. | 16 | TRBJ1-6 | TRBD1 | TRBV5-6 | CASSSAGTGFGSPLHF | TGTGCCAGCAGCTCCGCCGGGACAGGGTTCGGTTCACCCCTCCACTTT
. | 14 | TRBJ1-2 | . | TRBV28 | CASSLLEAAYGYTF | TGTGCCAGCAGTTTATTGGAGGCCGCCTATGGCTACACCTTC
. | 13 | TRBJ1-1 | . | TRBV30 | CAWRTTGNFKAFF | TGTGCCTGGAGGACGACAGGAAATTTTAAAGCTTTCTTT
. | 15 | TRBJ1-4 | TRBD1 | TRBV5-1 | CASSYRQGAGEKLFF | TGCGCCAGCAGCTACCGACAGGGGGCCGGTGAAAAACTGTTTTTT
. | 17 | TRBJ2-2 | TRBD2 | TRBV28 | CASSFGVGRAFTGELFF | TGTGCCAGCAGTTTCGGCGTCGGGAGGGCCTTCACCGGGGAGCTGTTTTTT
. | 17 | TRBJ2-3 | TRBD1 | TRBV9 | CASSKEGGQASTDTQYF | TGTGCCAGCAGCAAAGAGGGTGGACAGGCCTCCACAGATACGCAGTATTTT
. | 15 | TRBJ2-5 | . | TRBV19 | CASSPSQIYQETQYF | TGTGCCAGTAGTCCCTCTCAGATATACCAAGAGACCCAGTACTTC
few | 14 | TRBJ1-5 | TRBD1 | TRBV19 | CAISGTGGRQPQHF | TGTGCCATATCCGGGACAGGGGGGAGACAGCCCCAGCATTTT
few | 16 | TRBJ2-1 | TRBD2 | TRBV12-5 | CASGLIRGSSGNEQFF | TGTGCTAGTGGTTTAATTCGAGGGTCTAGCGGGAATGAGCAGTTCTTC
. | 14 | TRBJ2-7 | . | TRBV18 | CASSHKPLSYEQYF | TGTGCCAGCTCACACAAACCGCTTTCCTACGAGCAGTACTTC
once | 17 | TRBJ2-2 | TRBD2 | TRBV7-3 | CASSDRTSGMNTGELFF | TGTGCCAGCAGCGACCGGACTAGCGGGATGAACACCGGGGAGCTGTTTTTT
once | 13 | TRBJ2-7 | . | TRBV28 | CASSTGSTREQYF | TGTGCCAGCTCTACAGGGAGTACTAGAGAGCAGTACTTC
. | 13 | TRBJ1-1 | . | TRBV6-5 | CASSYSIDTEAFF | TGTGCCAGCAGTTACTCGATAGACACTGAAGCTTTCTTT
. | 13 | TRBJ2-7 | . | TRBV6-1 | CASTVEGSGEQYF | TGTGCCAGCACCGTGGAGGGTTCGGGCGAGCAGTACTTC
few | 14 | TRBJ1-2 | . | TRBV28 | CASSIDRLSNGYTF | TGTGCCAGCAGTATAGACAGGTTGTCAAATGGCTACACCTTC
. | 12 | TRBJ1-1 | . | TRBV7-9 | CASSLSNTEAFF | TGTGCCAGCAGCCTTTCGAACACTGAAGCTTTCTTT
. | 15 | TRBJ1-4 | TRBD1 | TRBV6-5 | CASRAGQGVVEKLFF | TGTGCCAGCAGAGCGGGACAGGGGGTGGTTGAAAAACTGTTTTTT
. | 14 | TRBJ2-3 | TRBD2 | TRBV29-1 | CSVRTSGRTDTQYF | TGCAGCGTGAGGACTAGCGGGCGGACAGATACGCAGTATTTT
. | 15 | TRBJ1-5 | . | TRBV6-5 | CASSSITGSNQPQHF | TGTGCCAGCAGTTCTATCACAGGGTCCAATCAGCCCCAGCATTTT
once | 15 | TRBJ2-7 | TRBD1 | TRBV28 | CASSSSGTGGHEQYF | TGTGCCAGCAGTTCTTCCGGGACAGGGGGCCACGAGCAGTACTTC
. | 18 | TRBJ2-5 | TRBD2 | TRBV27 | CASSLWASGDHPQETQYF | TGTGCCAGCAGTTTATGGGCTAGCGGAGACCATCCCCAAGAGACCCAGTACTTC
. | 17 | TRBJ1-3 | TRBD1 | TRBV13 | CASSRNRGGLSGNTIYF | TGTGCCAGCAGCAGAAACAGGGGAGGTCTCTCTGGAAACACCATATATTTT
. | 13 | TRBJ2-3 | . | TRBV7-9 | CSSSPQTTDTQYF | TGTTCCAGCAGCCCCCAGACAACAGATACGCAGTATTTT
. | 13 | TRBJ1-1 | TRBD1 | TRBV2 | CASSGGTGSRAFF | TGTGCCAGCAGTGGAGGGACAGGATCTAGGGCTTTCTTT
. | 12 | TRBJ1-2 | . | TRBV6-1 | CASSEVPGGYTF | TGTGCCAGCAGTGAAGTTCCGGGAGGCTACACCTTC
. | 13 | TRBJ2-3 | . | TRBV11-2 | CASSLPGTDTQYF | TGTGCCAGCAGCTTACCGGGAACAGATACGCAGTATTTT
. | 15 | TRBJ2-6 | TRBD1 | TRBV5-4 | CASSGQGSGANVLTF | TGTGCCAGCAGCGGACAGGGGTCTGGGGCCAACGTCCTGACTTTC
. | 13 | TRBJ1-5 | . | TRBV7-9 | CASSSFTNQPQHF | TGTGCCAGCAGCTCATTTACAAATCAGCCCCAGCATTTT
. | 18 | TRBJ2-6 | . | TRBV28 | CARPRRGEGGSGANVLTF | TGTGCCCGACCGCGCCGTGGGGAAGGGGGCTCTGGGGCCAACGTCCTGACTTTC
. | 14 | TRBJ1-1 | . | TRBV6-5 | CASNPTAVGTEAFF | TGTGCCAGCAACCCGACAGCTGTAGGCACTGAAGCTTTCTTT
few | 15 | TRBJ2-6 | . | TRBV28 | CASSLSTAGPNVLTF | TGTGCCAGCAGTTTATCCACAGCCGGCCCGAACGTCCTGACTTTC
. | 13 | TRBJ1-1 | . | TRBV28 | CASNLGGNTEAFF | TGTGCCAGCAATCTAGGGGGGAACACTGAAGCTTTCTTT
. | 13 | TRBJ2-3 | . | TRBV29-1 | CSVGQLLTDTQYF | TGCAGCGTGGGCCAATTATTAACCGATACGCAGTATTTT
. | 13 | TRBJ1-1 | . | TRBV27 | CASRRDRNTEAFF | TGTGCCAGCAGACGCGACAGAAACACTGAAGCTTTCTTT
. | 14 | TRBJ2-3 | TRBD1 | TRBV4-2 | CASSQDRERDTQYF | TGTGCCAGCAGCCAGGACAGGGAACGAGATACGCAGTATTTT
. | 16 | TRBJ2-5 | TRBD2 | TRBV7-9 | CASSLGTSGRVETQYF | TGTGCCAGCAGCCTGGGGACTAGCGGGAGGGTAGAGACCCAGTACTTC
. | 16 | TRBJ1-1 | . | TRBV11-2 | CASSLGGSGGFTEAFF | TGTGCCAGCAGCTTAGGGGGCTCCGGGGGGTTCACTGAAGCTTTCTTT
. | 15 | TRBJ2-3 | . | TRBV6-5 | CASSWRDRRTDTQYF | TGTGCCAGCAGTTGGCGGGACCGACGCACAGATACGCAGTATTTT
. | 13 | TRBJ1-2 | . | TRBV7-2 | CASSLGQRYGYTF | TGTGCCAGCAGCTTAGGCCAGCGCTATGGCTACACCTTC
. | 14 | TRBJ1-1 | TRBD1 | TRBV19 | CASSMDRGHTEAFF | TGTGCCAGTAGTATGGACAGGGGGCACACTGAAGCTTTCTTT
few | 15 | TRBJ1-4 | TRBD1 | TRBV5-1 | CASSGRDSLNEKLFF | TGCGCCAGCAGCGGGCGGGACAGCCTTAATGAAAAACTGTTTTTT
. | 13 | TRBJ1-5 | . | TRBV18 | CASSGTGEQPQHF | TGTGCCAGCTCCGGGACTGGAGAACAGCCCCAGCATTTT
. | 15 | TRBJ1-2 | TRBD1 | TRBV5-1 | CASSSGGTGGDGYTF | TGCGCCAGCAGCTCAGGAGGGACAGGAGGGGACGGCTACACCTTC
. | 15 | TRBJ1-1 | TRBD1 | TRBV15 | CATGRDRAPNTEAFF | TGTGCCACCGGCCGGGACAGGGCGCCGAACACTGAAGCTTTCTTT